These T cell receptor beta chains were read from a single sample in a study of cytomegalovirus exposure and HLA in healthy donors. The table came from immunoSEQ multiplex PCR; TCRdb's copy has only in-frame clones and leaves some out. The sample shows 180,000 or so clones, and 0.79% sits with its ten largest clones. Sample: PBMCs. The receptors stem from a woman between 18 and 29 years old in good health and CMV-seropositive. CDR3s include the opening cysteine and the closing phenylalanine or tryptophan. D genes are given only for firm matches.

D	V	J	DNA	CDR3
.	TRBV13	TRBJ2-7	TGTGCCAGCAGCTCGTACTCCTCAACGGAGGGCGAGCAGTACTTC	CASSSYSSTEGEQYF
.	TRBV7-6	TRBJ2-1	TGTGCCAGCAGCTTCTCCGATAGCTCCTACAATGAGCAGTTCTTC	CASSFSDSSYNEQFF
TRBD2	TRBV5-1	TRBJ2-3	TGCGCCAGCAGCTCGGGACTAGCGGGGGGGCCCGCAGATACGCAGTATTTT	CASSSGLAGGPADTQYF
.	TRBV7-2	TRBJ1-1	TGTGCCAGCAGGGGGGGGATGAACACTGAAGCTTTCTTT	CASRGGMNTEAFF
TRBD1	TRBV5-1	TRBJ1-1	TGCGCCAGCAGCCAACAGGGGGCAGACACTGAAGCTTTCTTT	CASSQQGADTEAFF
.	TRBV5-4	TRBJ2-7	TGTGCCAGCAGCTTTTATCAGGGTACCTACGAGCAGTACTTC	CASSFYQGTYEQYF
.	TRBV29-1	TRBJ2-5	TGCAGCGTCAGTCCCTCTGAGACCCAGTACTTC	CSVSPSETQYF
TRBD1	TRBV10-3	TRBJ1-1	TGTGCCATCAGTGCAGGGGGCACTGAAGCTTTCTTT	CAISAGGTEAFF
TRBD1	TRBV4-1	TRBJ1-1	TGCGCCAGCACCCCCACAGGGGCACCGAACACTGAAGCTTTCTTT	CASTPTGAPNTEAFF
TRBD1	TRBV11-2	TRBJ1-4	TGTGCCAGCAGCCTGACAGGGATCTTGACAGAAGATGAAAAACTGTTTTTT	CASSLTGILTEDEKLFF
.	TRBV2	TRBJ1-1	TGTGCCAGCAGTTTGCGAATGAACACTGAAGCTTTCTTT	CASSLRMNTEAFF
.	TRBV7-2	TRBJ2-5	TGTGCCAGCAGCTTAGCAGCGCAAGAGACCCAGTACTTC	CASSLAAQETQYF
TRBD2	TRBV2	TRBJ2-7	TGTGCCAGCGGGGGCTGGACTAGCGGCTACGAGCAGTACTTC	CASGGWTSGYEQYF
.	TRBV6-1	TRBJ1-2	TGTGCCAGCAGTGAAGCGCGGGGGGAGGGGCTCAACTATGGCTACACCTTC	CASSEARGEGLNYGYTF
.	TRBV5-1	TRBJ1-1	TGCGCCAGCAGCCGCGGGGACACTGAAGCTTTCTTT	CASSRGDTEAFF
.	TRBV5-4	TRBJ2-1	TGTGCCAGCAGCTTCACTAAGAACCTCTACAATGAGCAGTTCTTC	CASSFTKNLYNEQFF
TRBD1	TRBV6-1	TRBJ2-3	TGTGCCAGCAGTGACGACAGGGGGGGACTCACAGATACGCAGTATTTT	CASSDDRGGLTDTQYF
.	TRBV6-5	TRBJ1-2	TGTGCCAGCAGTCCGGGACATGGCCTCTATGGCTACACCTTC	CASSPGHGLYGYTF
.	TRBV4-3	TRBJ2-7	TGCGCCAGCAGCCAAGATTCCAGGACTCTTTTTTACGAGCAGTACTTC	CASSQDSRTLFYEQYF
.	TRBV6-1	TRBJ1-5	TGTGCCAGCAACCATCAGGGCGGCAATCAGCCCCAGCATTTT	CASNHQGGNQPQHF
TRBD1	TRBV13	TRBJ2-7	TGTGCCAGCAGCATGGGACAGACAAAGGTCTACGAGCAGTACTTC	CASSMGQTKVYEQYF